This TCR beta chain derives from a study of PD-L1 blockade in urothelial cancer. The wider study: Analysis of blood occurred 3 weeks (second dose) and 6 weeks after treatment start.

Time point of the sample: pretreatment peripheral blood. Assay used: immunoSEQ multiplex PCR; TCRdb lists only in-frame clones, some missing. There are around 100,000 clones in the sample; 80% to 90% occur only once, and roughly 2% lies in the top ten. The J segment lost 1 base and the V segment lost 4 bases, leaving 4 bases of the junction unmatched. The germline V gene has CDR1 MNHNS and CDR2 SASEGT. CDR3 length equals 16 residues. The source was PBMCs, collected around atezolizumab (anti-PD-L1) treatment. This clonotype was obtained from a man between 60 and 70 years old with urothelial cancer. The V and J genes are TRBV6-1 and TRBJ2-6; 7 bases match TRBD2. CDR3 sequence: CASSVRTRSGANVLTF. Here the CDR3 DNA reads TGTGCCAGCAGTGTCAGGACTAGGTCTGGGGCCAACGTCCTGACTTTC.